These 21 T cell receptor beta chains originate from one sample sequenced in a study of shared clonotypes between healthy human individuals. The table came from immunoSEQ multiplex PCR; TCRdb's copy has only in-frame clones and leaves some out. The sample includes about 700,000 clones, approximately 79% of them seen just once. Sequencing used memory CD4+ T cells sorted from blood. Subset specified: CD45RA-negative fraction. These receptors were taken from a woman between 25 and 40 years old in good health.

The CDR3 loop is CASSRTSGSRNTGELFF. Written as DNA, the CDR3 is TGTGCCAGCAGCCGCACTAGCGGGAGTCGGAACACCGGGGAGCTGTTTTTT. V is TRBV7-9 and J is TRBJ2-2; TRBD2 matches at 11 bases. The CDR3 extends over 17 amino acids. Trimming took 5 bases from V and 1 from J; bases not matched to a gene: 6. Germline V gene sequence: CDR1 SEHNR, CDR2 FQNEAQ (reference sequence).

The CDR3 loop is CASSVASGSTYNEQFF. CDR3 nucleotide sequence: TGTGCCAGCAGCGTAGCTTCCGGGAGTACCTACAATGAGCAGTTCTTC. The chain joins TRBV9 to TRBJ2-1; D is perhaps TRBD2 (6 bases). The CDR3 contains 16 residues. The germline V and J ends were trimmed by 0 bases and 2 bases, with 12 bases remaining between them. Germline values: CDR1 SGDLS, CDR2 YYNGEE.

This chain joins TRBV5-8 and TRBJ2-5; 9 bases are a match to TRBD1. The DNA end is a closer match to TRBJ2-7, so the J assignment may be wrong. This CDR3 spans 16 amino acids. Germline V CDR1 and CDR2: SGHTS, YDEGEE. Written as DNA, the CDR3 is TGTGCCAGCAGCCGCCGGATTGGGACAGGGACCTACGAGCAGTACTTC. Protein product: CASSRRIGTGTYEQYF.

The rearrangement uses TRBV4-2 and TRBJ1-2; D is uncertain. Between the trimmed V and J ends, which lost 2 bases and 2 bases, there was a span of 9 bases. This CDR3 comprises 14 residues. Germline values: CDR1 LGHNA, CDR2 YNFKEQ. The CDR3 is CASSQPRTNYGYTF. The CDR3, as DNA: TGTGCCAGCAGCCAACCCCGGACGAACTATGGCTACACCTTC.

This clone was detected only a few times. The rearrangement joins TRBV19 to TRBJ2-1; TRBD2 matches at 9 bases. The CDR3 contains 17 residues. The J segment lost 3 bases and the V segment lost 4 bases, leaving 10 bases of the junction unmatched. The germline V gene encodes CDR1 LNHDA and CDR2 SQIVND (reference sequence). As DNA, the CDR3 is TGTGCCAGTAGTAGGGCTAGCGGGATGGGGGGCTACAATGAGCAGTTCTTC. Protein product: CASSRASGMGGYNEQFF.

V usage is TRBV9 and J usage is TRBJ2-7; 13 nucleotides match TRBD2. V lost 5 bases, J lost 5 bases, and 4 bases stayed unmatched. Germline V lookup: CDR1 SGDLS, CDR2 YYNGEE. This CDR3 contains 14 residues. CDR3 loop: CASSRTSGSHEQYF. The CDR3 nucleotides are TGTGCCAGCAGTCGGACTAGCGGGAGCCACGAGCAGTACTTC. Using reference TRBV9 and TRBJ2-7 for the parts outside the CDR3, the full variable domain is DSGVTQTPKHLITATGQRVTLRCSPRSGDLSVYWYQQSLDQGLQFLIQYYNGEERAKGNILERFSAQQFPDLHSELNLSSLELGDSALYFCASSRTSGSHEQYFGPGTRLTVT.

The J gene is TRBJ1-1, the V gene TRBV6-5; D unresolved. The CDR3 runs to 13 residues. The ends were cut back, 4 bases at V and 1 base at J, with 7 bases in the middle. Germline V gene lookup returns CDR1 MNHEY and CDR2 SVGAGI. The CDR3 spells CASSSVGNTEAFF. CDR3 DNA sequence: TGTGCCAGCAGTTCTGTGGGGAACACTGAAGCTTTCTTT.

The CDR3 region is CASSERPLPAQFF. CDR3 coding DNA: TGTGCCAGCAGTGAACGGCCACTGCCGGCGCAGTTCTTC. The chain uses TRBV2 and TRBJ2-1; D ambiguous. This CDR3 is 13 amino acids long. The germline V and J ends were trimmed by 2 bases and 12 bases, with 14 bases remaining between them. Per germline, CDR1 SNHLY and CDR2 FYNNEI. Supplemented by reference TRBV2 and TRBJ2-1, the full variable domain reads EPEVTQTPSHQVTQMGQEVILRCVPISNHLYFYWYRQILGQKVEFLVSFYNNEISEKSEIFDDQFSVERPDGSNFTLKIRSTKLEDSAMYFCASSERPLPAQFFGPGTRLTVL.

The rearrangement links TRBV27 to TRBJ2-3, with TRBD1 matching over 11 bases. V gave up 6 bases and J gave up 6 bases; unmatched junction bases: 11. The CDR3 spans 16 residues. CDR1 and CDR2 from the germline V gene are MNHEY and SMNVEV (reference sequence). The CDR3 loop is CASRAMGQGVPDTQYF. The CDR3 DNA follows: TGTGCCAGCAGGGCTATGGGACAGGGGGTGCCCGATACGCAGTATTTT.

There are many counts of this clone. The chain uses TRBV5-1 and TRBJ1-5, with TRBD1 matching 8 bases. CDR3 length: 16 residues. Germline V gene lookup returns CDR1 SGHRS and CDR2 YFSETQ. J lost 11 bases, V lost 4 bases, and 17 bases had no gene match. The CDR3 bases are TGCGCCAGCAGCGCGGATCCGGGGACAGGTCTTCGATCCCAGCATTTT. Residues: CASSADPGTGLRSQHF.

The gene calls are TRBV5-4 and TRBJ2-1, with a tentative D call TRBD2 (6 bases). V was clipped by 5 bases and J by 12 bases, with 21 bases between them. This CDR3 has 14 residues. Germline V gives CDR1 SGHNT, CDR2 YYREEE (reference sequence). CDR3 sequence reads: CASRSSDSAMGQFF. Here the CDR3 DNA reads TGTGCCAGCAGATCTAGCGATTCCGCAATGGGGCAGTTCTTC. Combining the CDR3 with reference TRBV5-4 and TRBJ2-1 gives the whole variable domain ETGVTQSPTHLIKTRGQQVTLRCSSQSGHNTVSWYQQALGQGPQFIFQYYREEENGRGNFPPRFSGLQFPNYSSELNVNALELDDSALYLCASRSSDSAMGQFFGPGTRLTVL.

This clone has more than one count but fewer than ten. The chain uses TRBV7-7 and TRBJ2-5; D is possibly TRBD2 (6 bases). Germline V lookup: CDR1 SSHAT, CDR2 FNYEAQ (reference sequence). V was shortened by 5 bases and J by 4 bases, with 14 bases between the two germline ends. This CDR3 contains 14 residues. The CDR3 DNA follows: TGTGCCAGCAGCCGCTCCGGGACTGGAGAGACCCAGTACTTC. Its translation is CASSRSGTGETQYF.

The chain couples TRBV29-1 to TRBJ2-1, with TRBD2 identical over 11 bases. The V gene's germline CDR1 is SQVTM and CDR2 ANQGSEA. The CDR3 is 17 amino acids. J gave up 8 bases and V 6 bases, and 18 bases lay outside the gene matches. The CDR3 region has the DNA TGCAGCGTCTTAGAGGTAGTTGGGAGTAGCGGGAGGGATGAGCAGTTCTTC. This codes for CSVLEVVGSSGRDEQFF.

This clone was detected only a few times. The chain has TRBV18 and TRBJ2-4; 8 bases are shared with TRBD1. The germline V gene has CDR1 KGHSH and CDR2 LQKENI. The ends lost 6 bases at V and 0 bases at J; junction bases unmatched: 13. This CDR3 is 18 amino acids long. The CDR3 loop reads CASSPPGQAPLAKNIQYF. CDR3 in DNA: TGTGCCAGCTCGCCTCCGGGACAGGCGCCTCTAGCCAAAAACATTCAGTACTTC.

The V call is TRBV11-2, the J call TRBJ1-2; 7 bases align to TRBD1. The V and J ends lost 3 bases and 10 bases, in that order; junction bases with no gene match: 8. This CDR3 is 13 amino acids long. Germline V CDR1 and CDR2: SGHAT, FQNNGV. As DNA, the CDR3 is TGTGCCAGCAGCTTGCCGGAGGGGGCTTTCTACACCTTC. Protein: CASSLPEGAFYTF.

Points on this clone: The sample carries other DNA sequences with the same CDR3. The rearrangement uses TRBV18 and TRBJ1-5; 9 bases are shared with TRBD1. This CDR3 has 14 amino acids. CDR1 and CDR2 (germline): KGHSH, LQKENI. V shed 3 bases and J 6 bases; nucleotides not matched to a gene: 3. Written as DNA, the CDR3 is TGTGCCAGCTCACCGGGACAGGGAGGTCAGCCCCAGCATTTT. This encodes CASSPGQGGQPQHF.

For this clone: A much larger clone lies a single base off, so this may be a read error. J is TRBJ2-5 and V is TRBV11-2; TRBD2 is a possible D gene (5 bases). Per germline, CDR1 SGHAT and CDR2 FQNNGV. The length of the CDR3 is 11 residues. The CDR3 coding sequence is TGTGCCAGCAGCCGGGGAGAGGCCCAGTACTTC. It codes for CASSRGEAQYF.

This clone was seen more than once but under ten times. The genes are TRBV18 and TRBJ2-7, with D unclear. This CDR3 contains 13 residues. Germline lookup yields CDR1 KGHSH and CDR2 LQKENI. The V end was cut by 0 bases, the J end by 3 bases, with 6 bases between. The CDR3 sequence is CASSPPDGYEQYF. The CDR3 DNA sequence: TGTGCCAGCTCACCACCGGACGGCTACGAGCAGTACTTC. The whole variable domain, remainder taken from reference TRBV18 and TRBJ2-7, is NAGVMQNPRHLVRRRGQEARLRCSPMKGHSHVYWYRQLPEEGLKFMVYLQKENIIDESGMPKERFSAEFPKEGPSILRIQQVVRGDSAAYFCASSPPDGYEQYFGPGTRLTVT.

The sample holds one count of this clone. This sequence joins TRBV6-1 and TRBJ2-6; D possibly matches TRBD1 or TRBD2 (5 bases each). Germline values: CDR1 MNHNS, CDR2 SASEGT. With 1 base removed from V and 4 bases from J, the gap between germline ends came to 14 bases. The CDR3 sequence is 17 residues long. The CDR3 sequence is CASSEGDPRAGANVLTF. The CDR3 DNA follows: TGTGCCAGCAGTGAAGGGGACCCGCGGGCCGGGGCCAACGTCCTGACTTTC.

The chain carries TRBV6-6 and TRBJ2-1, with 10 bases lining up with TRBD1. Trimming took 6 bases from V and 9 from J; bases not matched to a gene: 5. This CDR3 region has 13 residues. The germline V gene has CDR1 MNHNY and CDR2 SVGAGI (reference sequence). Here the CDR3 reads CASSLWDRGEQFF. CDR3 sequence (DNA): TGTGCCAGCAGCCTATGGGACAGGGGTGAGCAGTTCTTC.

The rearrangement joins TRBV25-1 to TRBJ2-1; 12 bases fit TRBD2. The V gene's germline CDR1 is MGHDK and CDR2 SYGVNS. This CDR3 spans 17 amino acids. With 4 bases clipped from V and 6 bases from J, the junction kept 10 bases outside the gene matches. Here the CDR3 reads CASSGTSGIGNGNEQFF. CDR3 DNA sequence: TGTGCCAGCAGTGGGACTAGCGGGATCGGGAATGGCAATGAGCAGTTCTTC.